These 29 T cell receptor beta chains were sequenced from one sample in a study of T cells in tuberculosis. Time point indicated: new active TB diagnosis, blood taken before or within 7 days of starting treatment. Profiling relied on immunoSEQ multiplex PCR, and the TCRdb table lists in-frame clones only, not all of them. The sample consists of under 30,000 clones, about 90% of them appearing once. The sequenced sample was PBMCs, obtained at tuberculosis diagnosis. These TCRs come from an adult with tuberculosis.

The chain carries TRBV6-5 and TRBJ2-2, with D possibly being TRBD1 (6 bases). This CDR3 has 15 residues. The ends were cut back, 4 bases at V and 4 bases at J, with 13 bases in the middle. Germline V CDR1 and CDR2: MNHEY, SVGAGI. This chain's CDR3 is CASSSRGAGTGELFF. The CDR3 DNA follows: TGTGCCAGCAGTTCCAGGGGCGCTGGCACCGGGGAGCTGTTTTTT.

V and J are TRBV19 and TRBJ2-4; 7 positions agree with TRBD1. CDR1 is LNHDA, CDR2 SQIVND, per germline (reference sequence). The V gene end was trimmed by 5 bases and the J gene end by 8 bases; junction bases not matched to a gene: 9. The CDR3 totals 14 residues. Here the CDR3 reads CASSPWTGRDIQYF. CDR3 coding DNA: TGTGCCAGTAGTCCATGGACAGGAAGGGACATTCAGTACTTC.

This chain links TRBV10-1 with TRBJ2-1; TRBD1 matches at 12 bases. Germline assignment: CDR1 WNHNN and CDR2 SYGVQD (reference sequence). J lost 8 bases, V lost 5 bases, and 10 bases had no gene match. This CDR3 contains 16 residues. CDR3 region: CASSYFRDRGLDEQFF. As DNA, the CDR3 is TGCGCCAGCAGTTACTTCCGGGACAGGGGGCTCGATGAGCAGTTCTTC.

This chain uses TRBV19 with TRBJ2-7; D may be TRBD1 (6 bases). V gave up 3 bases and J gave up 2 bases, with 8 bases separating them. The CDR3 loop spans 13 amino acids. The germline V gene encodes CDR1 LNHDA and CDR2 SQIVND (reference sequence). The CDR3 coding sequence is TGTGCCAGTAGTATTAAGGGGGCCTACGAGCAGTACTTC. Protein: CASSIKGAYEQYF.

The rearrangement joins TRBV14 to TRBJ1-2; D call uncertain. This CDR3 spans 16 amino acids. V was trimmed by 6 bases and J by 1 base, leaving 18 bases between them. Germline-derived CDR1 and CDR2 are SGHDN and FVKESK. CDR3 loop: CASSTQTNVINYGYTF. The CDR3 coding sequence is TGTGCCAGCAGTACACAAACAAACGTAATTAACTATGGCTACACCTTC.

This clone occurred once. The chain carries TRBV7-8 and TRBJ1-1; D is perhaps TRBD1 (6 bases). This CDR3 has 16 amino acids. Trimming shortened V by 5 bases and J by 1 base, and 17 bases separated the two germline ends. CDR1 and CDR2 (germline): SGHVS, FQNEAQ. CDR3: CASSPDVPDRNTEAFF. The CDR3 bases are TGTGCCAGCAGCCCCGACGTACCGGACAGGAACACTGAAGCTTTCTTT.

This CDR3 is CASSVGDREAQPQHF. The CDR3 DNA is TGTGCCAGCAGCGTTGGGGACAGGGAGGCTCAGCCCCAGCATTTT. The V gene is TRBV9, the J gene TRBJ1-5; 9 bases map to TRBD1. The CDR3 contains 15 residues. Germline loops: CDR1 SGDLS, CDR2 YYNGEE. J gave up 6 bases and V 2 bases, and 6 bases lay outside the gene matches. Full variable domain (remainder filled in from reference TRBV9 and TRBJ1-5): DSGVTQTPKHLITATGQRVTLRCSPRSGDLSVYWYQQSLDQGLQFLIQYYNGEERAKGNILERFSAQQFPDLHSELNLSSLELGDSALYFCASSVGDREAQPQHFGDGTRLSIL.

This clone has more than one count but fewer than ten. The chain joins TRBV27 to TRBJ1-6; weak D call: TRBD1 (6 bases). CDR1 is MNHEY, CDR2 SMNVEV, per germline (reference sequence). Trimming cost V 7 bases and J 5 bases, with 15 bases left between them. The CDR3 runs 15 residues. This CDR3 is CASNPTGMDNSPLHF. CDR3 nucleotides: TGTGCCAGCAATCCCACAGGGATGGATAATTCACCCCTCCACTTT.

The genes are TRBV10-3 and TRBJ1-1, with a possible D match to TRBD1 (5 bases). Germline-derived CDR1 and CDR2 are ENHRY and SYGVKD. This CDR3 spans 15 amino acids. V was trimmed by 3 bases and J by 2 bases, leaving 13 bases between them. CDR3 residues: CAISEQKGDNTEAFF. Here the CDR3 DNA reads TGTGCCATCAGTGAACAGAAAGGGGATAACACTGAAGCTTTCTTT.

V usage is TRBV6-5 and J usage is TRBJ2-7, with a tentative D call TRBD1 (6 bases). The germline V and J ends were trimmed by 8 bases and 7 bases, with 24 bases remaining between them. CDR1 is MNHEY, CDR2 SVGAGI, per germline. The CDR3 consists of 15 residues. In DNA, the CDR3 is TGTGCCAGCTTGGGGCTGGGGGCGGGTGATTTAGAGCAGTACTTC. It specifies CASLGLGAGDLEQYF.

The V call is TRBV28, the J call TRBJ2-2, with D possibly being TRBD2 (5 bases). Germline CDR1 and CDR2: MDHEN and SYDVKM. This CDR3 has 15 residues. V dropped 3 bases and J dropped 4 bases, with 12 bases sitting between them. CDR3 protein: CASSFSGVGTGELFF. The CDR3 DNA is TGTGCCAGCAGTTTCTCCGGGGTTGGCACCGGGGAGCTGTTTTTT.

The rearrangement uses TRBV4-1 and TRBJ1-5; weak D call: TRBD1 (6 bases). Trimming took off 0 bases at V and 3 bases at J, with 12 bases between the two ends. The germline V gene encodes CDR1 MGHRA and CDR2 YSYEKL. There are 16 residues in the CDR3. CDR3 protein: CASSQEQGTHNQPQHF. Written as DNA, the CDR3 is TGCGCCAGCAGCCAAGAACAGGGTACCCACAATCAGCCCCAGCATTTT.

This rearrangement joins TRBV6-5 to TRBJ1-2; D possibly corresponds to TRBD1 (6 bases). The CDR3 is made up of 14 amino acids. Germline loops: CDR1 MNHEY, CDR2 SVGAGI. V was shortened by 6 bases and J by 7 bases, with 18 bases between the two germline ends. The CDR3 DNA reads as TGTGCCAGCAGGCGTTCTGAGGGCAGGGGTGGCTACACCTTC. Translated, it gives CASRRSEGRGGYTF.

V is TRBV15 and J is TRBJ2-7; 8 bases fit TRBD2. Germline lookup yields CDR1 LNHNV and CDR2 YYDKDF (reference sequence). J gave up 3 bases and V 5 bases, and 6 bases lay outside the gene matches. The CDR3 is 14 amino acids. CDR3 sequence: CATSFAGGIYEQYF. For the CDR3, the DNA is TGTGCCACCAGCTTCGCGGGAGGAATCTACGAGCAGTACTTC.

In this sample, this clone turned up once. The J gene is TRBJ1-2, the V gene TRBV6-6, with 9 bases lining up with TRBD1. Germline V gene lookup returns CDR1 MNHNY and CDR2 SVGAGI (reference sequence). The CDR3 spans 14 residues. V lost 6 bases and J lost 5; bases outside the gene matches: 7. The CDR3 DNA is TGTGCCAGCAGGGCGAGGGACAGGGAATATGGCTACACCTTC. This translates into CASRARDREYGYTF.

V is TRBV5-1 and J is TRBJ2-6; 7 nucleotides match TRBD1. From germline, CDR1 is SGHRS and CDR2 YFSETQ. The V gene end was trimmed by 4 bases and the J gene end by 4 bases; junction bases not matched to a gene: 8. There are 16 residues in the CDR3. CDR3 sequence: CASSVGQSSGANVLTF. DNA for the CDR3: TGCGCCAGCAGCGTGGGACAGAGTTCCGGGGCCAACGTCCTGACTTTC.

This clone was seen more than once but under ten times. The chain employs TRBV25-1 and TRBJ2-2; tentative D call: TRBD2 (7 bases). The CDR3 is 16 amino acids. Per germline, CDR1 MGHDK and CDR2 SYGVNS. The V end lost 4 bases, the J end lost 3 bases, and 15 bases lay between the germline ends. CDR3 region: CASSGGRGAYTGELFF. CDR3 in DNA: TGTGCCAGCAGTGGTGGGAGGGGGGCATACACCGGGGAGCTGTTTTTT.

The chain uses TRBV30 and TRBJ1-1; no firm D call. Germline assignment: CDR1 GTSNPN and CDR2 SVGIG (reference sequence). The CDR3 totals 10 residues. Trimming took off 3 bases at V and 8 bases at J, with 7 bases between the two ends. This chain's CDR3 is CAWRQREAFF. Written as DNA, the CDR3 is TGTGCCTGGAGGCAGCGAGAAGCTTTCTTT.

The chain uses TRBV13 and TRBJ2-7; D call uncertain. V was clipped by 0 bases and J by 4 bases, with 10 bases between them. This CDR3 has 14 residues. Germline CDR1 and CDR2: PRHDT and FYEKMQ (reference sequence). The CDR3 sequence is CASSLGGARYEQYF. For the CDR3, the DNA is TGTGCCAGCAGCTTAGGGGGCGCAAGGTACGAGCAGTACTTC.

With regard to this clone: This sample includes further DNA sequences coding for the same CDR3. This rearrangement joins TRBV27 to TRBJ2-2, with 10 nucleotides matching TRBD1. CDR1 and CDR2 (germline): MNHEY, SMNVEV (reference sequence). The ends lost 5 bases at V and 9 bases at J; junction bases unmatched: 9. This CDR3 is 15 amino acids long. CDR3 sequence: CASSIAGTGERELFF. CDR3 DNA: TGTGCCAGCAGTATAGCTGGGACAGGGGAGCGGGAGCTGTTTTTT.

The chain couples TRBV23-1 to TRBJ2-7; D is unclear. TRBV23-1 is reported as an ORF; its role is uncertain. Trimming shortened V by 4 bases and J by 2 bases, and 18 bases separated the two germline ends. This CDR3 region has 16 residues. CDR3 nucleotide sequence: TGCGCCAGCAGTCCTAAGAGGAAGAATCTGACCTACGAGCAGTACTTC. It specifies CASSPKRKNLTYEQYF.

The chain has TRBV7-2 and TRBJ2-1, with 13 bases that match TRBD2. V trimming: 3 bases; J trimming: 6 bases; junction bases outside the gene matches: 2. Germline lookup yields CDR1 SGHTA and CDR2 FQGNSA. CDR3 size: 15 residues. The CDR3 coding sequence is TGTGCCAGCAGCTTGGGACTAGCGGGGCTCAATGAGCAGTTCTTC. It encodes CASSLGLAGLNEQFF.

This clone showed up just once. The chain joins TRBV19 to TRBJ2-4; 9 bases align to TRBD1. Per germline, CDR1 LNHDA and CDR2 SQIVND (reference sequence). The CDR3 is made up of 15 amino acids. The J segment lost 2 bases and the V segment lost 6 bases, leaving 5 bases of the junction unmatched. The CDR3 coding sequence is TGTGCCAGTAGCGACAGGGGGTATACCAAAAACATTCAGTACTTC. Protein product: CASSDRGYTKNIQYF.

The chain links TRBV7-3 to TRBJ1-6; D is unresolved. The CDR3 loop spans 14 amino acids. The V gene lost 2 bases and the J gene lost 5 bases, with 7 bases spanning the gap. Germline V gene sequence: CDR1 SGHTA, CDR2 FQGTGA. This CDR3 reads CASSLSSNNSPLHF. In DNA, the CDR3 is TGTGCCAGCAGCTTATCCAGTAATAATTCACCCCTCCACTTT.

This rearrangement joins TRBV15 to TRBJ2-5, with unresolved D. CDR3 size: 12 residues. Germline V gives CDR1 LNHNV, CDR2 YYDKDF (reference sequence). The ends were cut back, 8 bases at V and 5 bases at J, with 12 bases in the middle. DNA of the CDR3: TGTGCCACCTCCTTCAACTGGGAGACCCAGTACTTC. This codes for CATSFNWETQYF.

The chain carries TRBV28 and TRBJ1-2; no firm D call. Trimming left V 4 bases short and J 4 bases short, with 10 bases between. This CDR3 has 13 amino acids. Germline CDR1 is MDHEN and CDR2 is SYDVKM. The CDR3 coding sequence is TGTGCCAGCAGTTCTCGGACTTTCTATGGCTACACCTTC. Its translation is CASSSRTFYGYTF.

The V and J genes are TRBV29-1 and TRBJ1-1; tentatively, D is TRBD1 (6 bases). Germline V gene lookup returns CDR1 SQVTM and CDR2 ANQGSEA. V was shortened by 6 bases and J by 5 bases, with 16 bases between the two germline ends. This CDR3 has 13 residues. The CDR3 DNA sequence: TGCAGCGTCGAAACAGGGATTGGAACTGAAGCTTTCTTT. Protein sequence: CSVETGIGTEAFF.

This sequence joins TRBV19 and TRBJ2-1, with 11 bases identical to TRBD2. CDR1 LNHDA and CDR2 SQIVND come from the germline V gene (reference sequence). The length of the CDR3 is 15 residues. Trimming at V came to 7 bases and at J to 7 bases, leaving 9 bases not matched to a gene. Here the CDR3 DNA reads TGTGCCAGTAACCCCCGTTCTAGCGGGGGGAATGAGCAGTTCTTC. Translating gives CASNPRSSGGNEQFF.

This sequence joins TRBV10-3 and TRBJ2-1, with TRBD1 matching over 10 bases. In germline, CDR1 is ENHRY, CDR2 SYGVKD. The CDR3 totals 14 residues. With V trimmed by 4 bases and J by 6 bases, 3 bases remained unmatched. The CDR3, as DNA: TGTGCCATCAGTGGGGGGGACAGGGGCAATGAGCAGTTCTTC. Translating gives CAISGGDRGNEQFF.